One and the same sample provided the 20 T cell receptor beta chains below, sequenced in a study of control samples from healthy donors and cancer patients. Method: immunoSEQ multiplex PCR; TCRdb's copy keeps in-frame clones and lacks some. The data hold tens of thousands of clones, with over 90% observed a single time. Sequencing used PBMCs. Receptors originate from a woman aged 45-60 years with head and neck cancer.

The rearrangement uses TRBV2 and TRBJ2-7, with 10 bases aligning to TRBD1. The CDR3 loop spans 13 amino acids. V shed 10 bases, J shed 3 bases, and the junction held 6 bases outside the gene matches. Looked up from germline, CDR1 is SNHLY and CDR2 is FYNNEI. The CDR3 spells CATGGDRGYEQYF. The CDR3 DNA reads as TGTGCCACTGGGGGGGACAGGGGCTACGAGCAGTACTTC.

The rearrangement links TRBV5-6 to TRBJ2-7, with D possibly TRBD1 on 5 matching bases. This CDR3 is 12 amino acids long. V lost 1 base and J lost 7, with 9 bases in between. Germline assignment: CDR1 SGHDT and CDR2 YYEEEE. This CDR3 reads CASSLQGWEQYF. In DNA form, the CDR3 reads TGTGCCAGCAGCTTGCAGGGTTGGGAGCAGTACTTC. The variable domain in full, with the rest retrieved from reference TRBV5-6 and TRBJ2-7, is DAGVTQSPTHLIKTRGQQVTLRCSPKSGHDTVSWYQQALGQGPQFIFQYYEEEERQRGNFPDRFSGHQFPNYSSELNVNALLLGDSALYLCASSLQGWEQYFGPGTRLTVT.

The V call is TRBV4-1, the J call TRBJ1-2; tentatively, D is TRBD1 (5 bases). The V and J ends lost 2 bases and 4 bases respectively, with 20 bases between them. The germline V gene encodes CDR1 MGHRA and CDR2 YSYEKL. The CDR3 covers 17 residues. CDR3 nucleotide sequence: TGCGCCAGCAGCCAATCCAGCCTTGGGGGGACTGCCTATGGCTACACCTTC. This translates into CASSQSSLGGTAYGYTF.

The rearrangement uses TRBV4-1 and TRBJ2-3, with 12 bases lining up with TRBD2. Germline V CDR1 and CDR2: MGHRA, YSYEKL. The CDR3 spans 17 residues. V was pared by 1 base and J by 3 bases, with 5 bases of the junction left unmatched. The CDR3: CASSQGASGGATDTQYF. The CDR3 DNA follows: TGCGCCAGCAGCCAAGGGGCTAGCGGGGGGGCGACAGATACGCAGTATTTT.

This chain connects TRBV16 to TRBJ2-7; possibly TRBD1 for D (5 bases). With 2 bases removed from V and 2 bases from J, the gap between germline ends came to 16 bases. The germline V gene has CDR1 KGHSY and CDR2 FQNENV. The CDR3 runs to 16 residues. CDR3 DNA: TGTGCCAGCAGCCAAATGGTACAGGCGTTACCCTACGAGCAGTACTTC. This translates into CASSQMVQALPYEQYF.

The rearrangement uses TRBV28 and TRBJ1-1; 8 positions match TRBD1. J lost 3 bases, V lost 7 bases, and 7 bases had no gene match. The CDR3 sequence is 14 residues long. Germline V gene data show CDR1 as MDHEN and CDR2 as SYDVKM. The CDR3 nucleotides read TGTGCCAGCAAATCAGGGGGCGCGGACACTGAAGCTTTCTTT. This gives the protein CASKSGGADTEAFF. Based on the CDR3 plus reference TRBV28 and TRBJ1-1, the full variable domain is DVKVTQSSRYLVKRTGEKVFLECVQDMDHENMFWYRQDPGLGLRLIYFSYDVKMKEKGDIPEGYSVSREKKERFSLILESASTNQTSMYLCASKSGGADTEAFFGQGTRLTVV.

This sequence joins TRBV28 and TRBJ1-2; TRBD1 matches at 7 bases. Germline assignment: CDR1 MDHEN and CDR2 SYDVKM. CDR3 length equals 14 residues. V shed 5 bases, J shed 2 bases, and the junction held 5 bases outside the gene matches. CDR3 sequence (DNA): TGTGCCAGCAGTGCGGGACAGCAAAACTATGGCTACACCTTC. This translates into CASSAGQQNYGYTF.

The CDR3 here is CASSRYRGDRGQGEQFF. CDR3 DNA sequence: TGCGCCAGCAGTCGTTACCGGGGGGACAGGGGGCAGGGTGAGCAGTTCTTC. This sequence joins TRBV23-1 and TRBJ2-1, with 12 bases fitting TRBD1. TRBV23-1 is flagged as an ORF with uncertain function. With 4 bases clipped from V and 9 bases from J, the junction kept 13 bases outside the gene matches. CDR3 length equals 17 residues.

The rearrangement uses TRBV2 and TRBJ1-4, with TRBD1 identical over 10 bases. This CDR3 comprises 15 residues. V was pared by 7 bases and J by 2 bases, with 4 bases of the junction left unmatched. The germline CDR1 and CDR2 sequences are SNHLY and FYNNEI. The CDR3 nucleotides are TGTGCCAGCAAGACAGGGGGCTTTACTAATGAAAAACTGTTTTTT. Translation gives CASKTGGFTNEKLFF.

This clone was seen only once. This chain uses TRBV5-1 with TRBJ1-2, with D possibly matching TRBD1 (5 bases). The germline V and J ends were trimmed by 1 base and 4 bases, with 8 bases remaining between them. CDR3 length: 13 residues. Per germline, CDR1 SGHRS and CDR2 YFSETQ. In nucleotides, the CDR3 is TGCGCCAGCAGCTTGTGGGGGGGCTATGGCTACACCTTC. Amino acid sequence: CASSLWGGYGYTF. Together with reference TRBV5-1 and TRBJ1-2, the CDR3 gives the full variable domain: KAGVTQTPRYLIKTRGQQVTLSCSPISGHRSVSWYQQTPGQGLQFLFEYFSETQRNKGNFPGRFSGRQFSNSRSEMNVSTLELGDSALYLCASSLWGGYGYTFGSGTRLTVV.

The chain couples TRBV2 to TRBJ2-3; 9 nucleotides align to TRBD2. V lost 3 bases and J lost 7; bases outside the gene matches: 8. CDR1 is SNHLY and CDR2 is FYNNEI in the germline V gene. This CDR3 contains 15 residues. The DNA for the CDR3 is TGTGCCAGCAGTGAGGGCGGGAGGGTCCCAAATACGCAGTATTTT. Residues: CASSEGGRVPNTQYF.

The rearrangement joins TRBV12-3 or TRBV12-4 to TRBJ2-2; tentatively, D is TRBD2 (6 bases). The CDR3 extends over 13 amino acids. V gave up 3 bases and J gave up 6 bases, with 8 bases separating them. As DNA, the CDR3 is TGTGCCAGCAGTTTCGGAGGGCCCGGGGAGCTGTTTTTT. Translation gives CASSFGGPGELFF.

The V and J genes are TRBV5-6 and TRBJ2-7, with 7 nucleotides matching TRBD1. V gave up 2 bases and J gave up 7 bases; unmatched junction bases: 9. Germline CDR1 SGHDT, CDR2 YYEEEE. The CDR3 contains 14 residues. The CDR3 sequence: CASSFDRANLEQYF. The CDR3 DNA reads TGTGCCAGCAGCTTCGACAGGGCGAATTTAGAGCAGTACTTC. The full variable domain, in which reference TRBV5-6 and TRBJ2-7 provide the parts outside the CDR3, is DAGVTQSPTHLIKTRGQQVTLRCSPKSGHDTVSWYQQALGQGPQFIFQYYEEEERQRGNFPDRFSGHQFPNYSSELNVNALLLGDSALYLCASSFDRANLEQYFGPGTRLTVT.

CDR3 in amino acids: CASSLRGRGYGYTF. In nucleotides, the CDR3 is TGTGCCAGCAGCTTACGGGGACGTGGCTATGGCTACACCTTC. This chain uses TRBV7-2 with TRBJ1-2; D might be TRBD1 (5 bases). V was trimmed by 2 bases and J by 4 bases, leaving 11 bases between them. The CDR3 spans 14 residues. The V gene's germline CDR1 is SGHTA and CDR2 FQGNSA.

The rearrangement uses TRBV28 and TRBJ2-7, with TRBD2 matching over 9 bases. The CDR3 loop spans 14 amino acids. In germline, CDR1 is MDHEN, CDR2 SYDVKM. V lost 6 bases and J lost 5; bases outside the gene matches: 8. This CDR3 reads CASSLAGDPHEQYF. Written as DNA, the CDR3 is TGTGCCAGCAGCTTAGCGGGAGATCCCCACGAGCAGTACTTC.

The V call is TRBV18, the J call TRBJ2-3; 7 positions match TRBD1. The CDR3 has 15 residues. Germline CDR1 KGHSH, CDR2 LQKENI. V shed 1 base and J 1 base; nucleotides not matched to a gene: 2. CDR3 sequence reads: CASSPLQGRTDTQYF. As DNA, the CDR3 is TGTGCCAGCTCACCACTACAGGGGCGCACAGATACGCAGTATTTT.

The chain is built from TRBV11-1 and TRBJ2-2; TRBD2 aligns across 7 bases. The J segment lost 4 bases and the V segment lost 0 bases, leaving 5 bases of the junction unmatched. Per the germline V gene, CDR1 is SGHAT and CDR2 is FQDESV (reference sequence). The CDR3 is 16 residues long. CDR3 loop: CASSLAWTSATGELFF. For the CDR3, the DNA is TGTGCCAGCAGCTTAGCCTGGACTAGTGCCACCGGGGAGCTGTTTTTT.

The gene calls are TRBV18 and TRBJ2-2; 9 positions agree with TRBD1. The CDR3 is 15 amino acids. With V trimmed by 3 bases and J by 5 bases, 4 bases remained unmatched. Germline CDR1 reads KGHSH; CDR2 reads LQKENI. CDR3 bases: TGTGCCAGCTCACCTTCGGACAGGGGAACCGGGGAGCTGTTTTTT. Its translation: CASSPSDRGTGELFF.

This chain joins TRBV30 and TRBJ2-7; the match to TRBD1 covers 10 bases. The J segment lost 4 bases and the V segment lost 4 bases, leaving 4 bases of the junction unmatched. The CDR3 runs 13 residues. The germline CDR1 and CDR2 sequences are GTSNPN and SVGIG (reference sequence). This chain's CDR3 is CAWTKDRGYEQYF. DNA of the CDR3: TGTGCCTGGACAAAGGACAGGGGGTACGAGCAGTACTTC.

V gene TRBV27 combines with J gene TRBJ2-1, with D possibly being TRBD1 (5 bases). The CDR3 spans 17 residues. V was trimmed by 0 bases and J by 0 bases, leaving 12 bases between them. Per germline, CDR1 MNHEY and CDR2 SMNVEV (reference sequence). CDR3 bases: TGTGCCAGCAGTTTATCGCTGGGGCTAGGCTCCTACAATGAGCAGTTCTTC. Residues: CASSLSLGLGSYNEQFF.